These 14 T cell receptor beta chains came from one sample sequenced in a study of tumor-infiltrating lymphocytes in localized non-small cell lung cancer. Sequencing used immunoSEQ multiplex PCR; TCRdb keeps in-frame clones, though not all of them. Of about 14,000 clones detected, roughly 81% appear once; the ten largest clones hold about 2.5%. Sequenced sample: lung tumor tissue. These receptors were collected from a human donor with non-small cell lung cancer.

The chain carries TRBV7-9 and TRBJ1-1; possible D gene TRBD1, 5 bases. The CDR3 spans 12 residues. CDR1 is SEHNR and CDR2 is FQNEAQ in the germline V gene (reference sequence). The V end was cut by 1 base, the J end by 10 bases, with 10 bases between. The CDR3 reads CASSLVGGGAFF. The CDR3 DNA is TGTGCCAGCAGCTTAGTCGGGGGTGGAGCTTTCTTT. Combining the CDR3 with reference TRBV7-9 and TRBJ1-1 gives the whole variable domain DTGVSQNPRHKITKRGQNVTFRCDPISEHNRLYWYRQTLGQGPEFLTYFQNEAQLEKSRLLSDRFSAERPKGSFSTLEIQRTEQGDSAMYLCASSLVGGGAFFGQGTRLTVV.

The J gene is TRBJ1-3, the V gene TRBV6-5; D is unclear. Trimming removed 0 bases from V and 0 bases from J, with 9 bases in between. The germline V gene has CDR1 MNHEY and CDR2 SVGAGI. This CDR3 is built from 16 residues. The CDR3 reads CASSYSGTSSGNTIYF. The CDR3 region has the DNA TGTGCCAGCAGTTACTCTGGCACTTCCTCTGGAAACACCATATATTTT.

The chain couples TRBV5-1 to TRBJ2-5; TRBD2 aligns across 10 bases. Trimming cost V 3 bases and J 4 bases; bases outside gene matches: 6. The V gene's germline CDR1 is SGHRS and CDR2 YFSETQ. The CDR3 is 15 residues long. CDR3 sequence: CASSWGRLAGETQYF. Here the CDR3 DNA reads TGCGCCAGCAGCTGGGGACGACTAGCGGGAGAGACCCAGTACTTC. Complete variable domain (other parts from reference TRBV5-1 and TRBJ2-5): KAGVTQTPRYLIKTRGQQVTLSCSPISGHRSVSWYQQTPGQGLQFLFEYFSETQRNKGNFPGRFSGRQFSNSRSEMNVSTLELGDSALYLCASSWGRLAGETQYFGPGTRLLVL.

The V call is TRBV15, the J call TRBJ1-1; D remains unclear. Looked up from germline, CDR1 is LNHNV and CDR2 is YYDKDF (reference sequence). The CDR3 extends over 13 amino acids. Trimming cost V 7 bases and J 1 base, with 10 bases left between them. CDR3 bases: TGTGCCACCACCCCGGACGGGAACACTGAAGCTTTCTTT. Protein: CATTPDGNTEAFF.

V usage is TRBV7-2 and J usage is TRBJ2-1; 10 nucleotides align to TRBD1. V lost 5 bases and J lost 7; bases outside the gene matches: 8. Germline CDR1 is SGHTA and CDR2 is FQGNSA. The CDR3 covers 15 residues. CDR3 sequence: CASSARQGAWNEQFF. The CDR3 DNA reads TGTGCCAGCAGCGCCCGACAGGGGGCTTGGAATGAGCAGTTCTTC.

This chain joins TRBV6-5 and TRBJ2-7; D is undetermined. Trimming took off 0 bases at V and 1 base at J, with 7 bases between the two ends. CDR3 length: 14 amino acids. Germline V CDR1 and CDR2: MNHEY, SVGAGI. The CDR3 region is CASSYSALSYEQYF. The CDR3 DNA sequence: TGTGCCAGCAGTTACTCAGCACTGTCCTACGAGCAGTACTTC.

This chain links TRBV4-3 with TRBJ2-7; D remains unclear. CDR1 is LGHNA, CDR2 YSLEER, per germline. Trimming cost V 0 bases and J 5 bases, with 11 bases left between them. This CDR3 has 14 amino acids. CDR3 in amino acids: CASSQDRIRDEQYF. CDR3 nucleotides: TGCGCCAGCAGCCAAGATCGAATTCGGGACGAGCAGTACTTC.

The rearrangement joins TRBV11-3 to TRBJ2-7; D ambiguous. The germline CDR1 and CDR2 sequences are SGHNT and YENEEA. This CDR3 has 12 amino acids. V was shortened by 0 bases and J by 1 base, with 1 base between the two germline ends. Here the CDR3 reads CASSLESYEQYF. CDR3 coding DNA: TGTGCCAGCAGCTTAGAATCCTACGAGCAGTACTTC.

The sample holds a few counts of this clone. V gene TRBV11-3 combines with J gene TRBJ2-1; 7 nucleotides align to TRBD1. This CDR3 is built from 15 residues. Germline CDR1 and CDR2: SGHNT and YENEEA. Trimming at V came to 1 base and at J to 1 base, leaving 1 base not matched to a gene. Here the CDR3 reads CASSLAQGSYNEQFF. CDR3 in DNA: TGTGCCAGCAGCTTAGCACAGGGGTCCTACAATGAGCAGTTCTTC. The whole variable domain, filled in from reference TRBV11-3 and TRBJ2-1, reads EAGVVQSPRYKIIEKKQPVAFWCNPISGHNTLYWYLQNLGQGPELLIRYENEEAVDDSQLPKDRFSAERLKGVDSTLKIQPAELGDSAVYLCASSLAQGSYNEQFFGPGTRLTVL.

This clone was seen a single time. V and J are TRBV4-2 and TRBJ2-1; 11 nucleotides match TRBD2. Germline V gene data show CDR1 as LGHNA and CDR2 as YNFKEQ. V shed 1 base, J shed 5 bases, and the junction held 7 bases outside the gene matches. The CDR3 covers 17 residues. For the CDR3, the DNA is TGTGCCAGCAGCCAAGTGGTACTAGCGGGAGACAACAATGAGCAGTTCTTC. This codes for CASSQVVLAGDNNEQFF.

J is TRBJ2-7 and V is TRBV4-1; TRBD1 agrees at 9 bases. Germline CDR1 and CDR2: MGHRA and YSYEKL. The CDR3 runs 15 residues. The J segment lost 2 bases and the V segment lost 2 bases, leaving 4 bases of the junction unmatched. CDR3 coding DNA: TGCGCCAGCAGCCAAAAACAGGGGGCTCCCTACGAGCAGTACTTC. This encodes CASSQKQGAPYEQYF.

The V and J genes are TRBV9 and TRBJ2-5; no clear D. This CDR3 spans 13 amino acids. In germline, CDR1 is SGDLS, CDR2 YYNGEE. Trimming took 6 bases from V and 11 from J, leaving 20 bases between them. CDR3 region: CASTDGRASPQYF. The DNA of the CDR3 is TGTGCCAGCACAGACGGACGGGCTTCTCCTCAGTACTTC. The entire variable domain, with the rest obtained from reference TRBV9 and TRBJ2-5, is as follows: DSGVTQTPKHLITATGQRVTLRCSPRSGDLSVYWYQQSLDQGLQFLIQYYNGEERAKGNILERFSAQQFPDLHSELNLSSLELGDSALYFCASTDGRASPQYFGPGTRLLVL.

The J gene is TRBJ2-7, the V gene TRBV2; 15 bases are a match to TRBD2. V shed 3 bases, J shed 2 bases, and the junction held 5 bases outside the gene matches. Germline assignment: CDR1 SNHLY and CDR2 FYNNEI. The CDR3 covers 17 residues. CDR3 nucleotide sequence: TGTGCCAGCAGTGATCCGGGACTAGCGGGAGGTCCCTACGAGCAGTACTTC. It is translated as CASSDPGLAGGPYEQYF.

V and J are TRBV14 and TRBJ1-1, with D possibly being TRBD1 (5 bases). The CDR3 contains 14 residues. CDR1 and CDR2 from the germline V gene are SGHDN and FVKESK. Trimming cost V 3 bases and J 10 bases, with 18 bases left between them. CDR3 sequence (DNA): TGTGCCAGCAGCCAGGCGACTGTCGGGGGACGAGCTTTCTTT. It yields the protein CASSQATVGGRAFF.